The 8 T cell receptor beta chains in this list originate from one sample, sequenced in a study of T cell responses to AZD1222 COVID-19 vaccine. Only in-frame clones appear in the TCRdb table, and some are missing; sequencing was by immunoSEQ multiplex PCR. The sample carries around 200,000 clones, approximately 94% recorded once. The material sequenced was peripheral blood, taken 28 days after the second AZD1222 dose. These receptors were obtained from an adult who received the AZD1222 COVID-19 vaccine.

This sequence joins TRBV18 and TRBJ1-6, with 7 positions matching TRBD1. Unmatched junction bases numbered 5, after V lost 2 bases and J lost 10 bases. Germline V lookup: CDR1 KGHSH, CDR2 LQKENI. This CDR3 is built from 14 residues. The CDR3 DNA follows: TGTGCCAGCTCACCAGCACAGGGGACCTCACCCCTCCACTTT. It translates to CASSPAQGTSPLHF.

The DNA of the CDR3 is TGTGCCAGCAGCGTAGTCGGTTCGGCGGGGGGCAATGAGCAGTTCTTC. Its translation is CASSVVGSAGGNEQFF. V and J are TRBV9 and TRBJ2-1, with 8 bases aligning to TRBD2. The CDR3 totals 16 residues. J gave up 6 bases and V 0 bases, and 8 bases lay outside the gene matches. CDR1 is SGDLS and CDR2 is YYNGEE in the germline V gene.

This chain connects TRBV7-3 to TRBJ2-7; D tentatively fits TRBD1 or TRBD2 (5 bases each). The CDR3 length is 15 residues. Germline V gives CDR1 SGHTA, CDR2 FQGTGA. The ends were cut back, 5 bases at V and 0 bases at J, with 14 bases in the middle. This chain's CDR3 is CASSRSGGISYEQYF. DNA for the CDR3: TGTGCCAGCAGCCGGAGTGGGGGAATCTCCTACGAGCAGTACTTC.

The rearrangement joins TRBV10-3 to TRBJ2-7; 7 nucleotides line up with TRBD1. Germline loops: CDR1 ENHRY, CDR2 SYGVKD. The V and J ends lost 10 bases and 4 bases, in that order; junction bases with no gene match: 13. The CDR3 sequence is 14 residues long. The CDR3 is CATTGDSAKYEQYF. The CDR3, as DNA: TGTGCCACTACAGGGGATTCCGCGAAATACGAGCAGTACTTC.

The chain combines TRBV7-9 with TRBJ1-2, with a weak D call TRBD1 (6 bases). There are 14 residues in the CDR3. CDR1 and CDR2 from the germline V gene are SEHNR and FQNEAQ (reference sequence). Trimming cost V 3 bases and J 2 bases, with 10 bases left between them. The CDR3 protein is CASSFDRLNYGYTF. Here the CDR3 DNA reads TGTGCCAGCAGCTTCGACAGGCTCAACTATGGCTACACCTTC.

This sequence joins TRBV19 and TRBJ1-1; D gene ambiguous. Germline assignment: CDR1 LNHDA and CDR2 SQIVND (reference sequence). Trimming stripped 3 bases from V and 4 bases from J, with 12 bases between. CDR3 length equals 14 residues. The chain's CDR3 is CASSMKGLSTEAFF. For the CDR3, the DNA is TGTGCCAGTAGTATGAAGGGCTTGAGCACTGAAGCTTTCTTT.

J is TRBJ2-1 and V is TRBV5-4; TRBD2 agrees at 8 bases. This CDR3 has 15 residues. The germline CDR1 and CDR2 sequences are SGHNT and YYREEE (reference sequence). J gave up 8 bases and V 4 bases, and 11 bases lay outside the gene matches. CDR3 DNA sequence: TGTGCCAGCAGCCGTCCCGGGACTAGTTTGGATGAGCAGTTCTTC. Protein sequence: CASSRPGTSLDEQFF.

The chain links TRBV25-1 to TRBJ2-1, with a tentative D call TRBD1 (5 bases). The CDR3 consists of 13 residues. V lost 2 bases and J lost 6, with 8 bases in between. CDR1 is MGHDK, CDR2 SYGVNS, per germline. CDR3 amino acids: CASSEAGSNEQFF. DNA of the CDR3: TGTGCCAGCAGTGAAGCAGGGTCCAATGAGCAGTTCTTC.